The clone carrying this T cell receptor (beta chain) was counted a few times. The antigen is undetermined. The record originates from a study of identical twins. Study conclusions and caveats: Fewer insertions were carried by abundant cord blood beta clonotypes, but none was seen in memory repertoires.

The cDNA had a unique molecular identifier and a template-switch universal primer site. One entry per CDR3 protein, called by TCRdb with MiXCR from the 5' RACE reads. The sample yields about 470,000 distinct CDR3 sequences, around 24% seen once. The CDR3 has 12 amino acids. V was shortened by 4 bases and J by 8 bases, with 12 bases between the two germline ends. Germline CDR1 and CDR2: SQVTM and ANQGSEA. These data are also associated with another study on T cells expressing NK-cell markers. That paper states: Sorted CD3+CD56+NKG2C+, CD3+CD56+NKG2C- and CD3+CD56-NKG2C+ T cells supplied TCR beta repertoires. The study sequenced eight donors, seven HCMV-seropositive and one seronegative.

The sample was CD4+ T cells sorted from blood. This TCR was recovered from a woman younger than 30 in good health. This chain uses TRBV29-1 with TRBJ2-1; D is unclear. CDR3 amino acids: CSVVWVRDEQFF. The CDR3 DNA reads as TGCAGCGTTGTGTGGGTTAGGGATGAGCAGTTCTTC.